This TCR beta chain was sequenced for a study of blood T cell repertoires in COVID-19. Study details: Material from acute and convalescent COVID-19 was sourced from the United States, Italy and Spain. In each case, the material was cDNA or gDNA derived from T cells, B-cell-depleted T cells, or PBMCs.

Per the authors' pipeline: How many nucleated cells were present was estimated from reference gene primer amplification. Some clones are missing from TCRdb's copy, which holds only in-frame ones; the method was immunoSEQ multiplex PCR. Clone size and V and J calls were adopted from that table, with D and trimming inferred from the DNA. The table shows tens of thousands of clones, with around 85% occurring only once. The CDR3 is 14 residues long. CDR1 is GTSNPN, CDR2 SVGIG, per germline (reference sequence). Between the trimmed V and J ends, which lost 4 bases and 0 bases, there was a span of 12 bases.

This receptor was identified in a man in his 60s with acute or convalescent COVID-19. The specimen sequenced was peripheral blood. V and J are TRBV30 and TRBJ1-2; D is unclear. DNA for the CDR3: TGTGCCTGGACCCGACGGGTGACTAACTATGGCTACACCTTC. Amino acid sequence: CAWTRRVTNYGYTF.